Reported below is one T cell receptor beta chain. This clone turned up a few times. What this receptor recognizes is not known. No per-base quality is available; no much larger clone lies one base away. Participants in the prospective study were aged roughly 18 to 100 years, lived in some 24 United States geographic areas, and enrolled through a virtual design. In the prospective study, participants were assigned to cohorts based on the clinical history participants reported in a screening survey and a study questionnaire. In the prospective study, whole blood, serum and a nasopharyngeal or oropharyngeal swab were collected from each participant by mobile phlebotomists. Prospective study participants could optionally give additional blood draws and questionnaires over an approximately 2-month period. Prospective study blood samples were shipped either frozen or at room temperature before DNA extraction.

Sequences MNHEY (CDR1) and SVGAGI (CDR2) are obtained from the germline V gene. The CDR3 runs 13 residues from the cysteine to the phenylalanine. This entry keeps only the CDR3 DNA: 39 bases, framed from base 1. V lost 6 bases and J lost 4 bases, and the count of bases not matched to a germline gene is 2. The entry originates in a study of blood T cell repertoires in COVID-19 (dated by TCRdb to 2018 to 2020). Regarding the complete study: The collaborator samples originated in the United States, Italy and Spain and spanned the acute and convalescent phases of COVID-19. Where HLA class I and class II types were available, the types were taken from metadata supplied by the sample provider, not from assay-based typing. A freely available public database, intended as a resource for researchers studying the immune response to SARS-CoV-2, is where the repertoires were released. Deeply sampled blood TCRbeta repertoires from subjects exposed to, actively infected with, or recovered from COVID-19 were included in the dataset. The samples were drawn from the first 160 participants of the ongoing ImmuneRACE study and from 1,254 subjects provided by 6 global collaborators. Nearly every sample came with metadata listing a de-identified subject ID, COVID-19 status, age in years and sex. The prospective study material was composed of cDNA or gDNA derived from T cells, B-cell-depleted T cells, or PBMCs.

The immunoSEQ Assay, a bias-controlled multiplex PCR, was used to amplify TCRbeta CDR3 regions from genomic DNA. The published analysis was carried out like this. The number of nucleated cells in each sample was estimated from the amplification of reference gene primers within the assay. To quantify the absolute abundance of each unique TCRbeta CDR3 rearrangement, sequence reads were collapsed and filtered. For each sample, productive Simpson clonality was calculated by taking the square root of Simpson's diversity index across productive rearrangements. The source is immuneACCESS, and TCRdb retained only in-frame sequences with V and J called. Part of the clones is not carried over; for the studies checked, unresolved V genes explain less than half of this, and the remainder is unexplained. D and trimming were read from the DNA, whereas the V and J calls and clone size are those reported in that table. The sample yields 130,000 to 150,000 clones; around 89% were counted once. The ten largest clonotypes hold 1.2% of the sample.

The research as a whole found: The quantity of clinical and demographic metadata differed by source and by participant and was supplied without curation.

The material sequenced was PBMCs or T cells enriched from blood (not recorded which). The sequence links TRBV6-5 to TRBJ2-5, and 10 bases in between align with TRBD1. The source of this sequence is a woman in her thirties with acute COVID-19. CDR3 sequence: CASRDRGPETQYF. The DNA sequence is TGTGCCAGCAGAGACAGGGGGCCAGAGACCCAGTACTTC.